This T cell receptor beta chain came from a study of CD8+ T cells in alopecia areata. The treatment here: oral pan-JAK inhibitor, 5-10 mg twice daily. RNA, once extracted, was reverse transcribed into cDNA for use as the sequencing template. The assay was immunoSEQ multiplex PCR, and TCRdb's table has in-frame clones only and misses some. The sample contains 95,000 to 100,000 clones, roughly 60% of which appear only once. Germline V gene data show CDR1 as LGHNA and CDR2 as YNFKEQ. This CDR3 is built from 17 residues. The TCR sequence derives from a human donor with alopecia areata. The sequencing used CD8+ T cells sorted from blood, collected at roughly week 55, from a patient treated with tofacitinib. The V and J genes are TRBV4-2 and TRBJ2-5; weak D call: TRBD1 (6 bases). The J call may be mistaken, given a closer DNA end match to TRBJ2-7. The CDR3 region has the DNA TGTGCCAGCAGCCAAGATCGAGGGCCAGAGGGGGAGTACGAGCAGTACTTC. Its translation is CASSQDRGPEGEYEQYF.